This T cell receptor beta chain is from a study of TIL therapy for anti-PD-1-resistant metastatic lung cancer. Findings and limits, study-wide: After infusion, TIL clonotypes partly replaced peripheral T cells and declined over months.

Time point reported: pre-treatment sample, taken before nivolumab and TIL therapy. Stage 4 NSCLC adults joined between late 2017 and early 2020. As concerns this clone: Its antigen is not known.

This was the immunoSEQ v3 assay. Profiled with immunoSEQ multiplex PCR; TCRdb holds only in-frame clones, not every one. The data hold approximately 50,000 clones, with 65% to 80% observed a single time. This TCR came from a man aged 70-80 years with non-small cell lung cancer. This specimen was blood, taken at baseline.

The CDR3 DNA reads as TGTGCCAGCAGCCGAACGAACACCGGGGAGCTGTTTTTT. This encodes CASSRTNTGELFF. The V gene is TRBV11-3, the J gene TRBJ2-2; D remains unclear. The V and J ends lost 5 bases and 0 bases respectively, with 4 bases between them. The CDR3 covers 13 residues. CDR1 is SGHNT and CDR2 is YENEEA in the germline V gene.